Listed below are T cell receptor beta chains from one sample, sequenced in a study of blood T cell repertoires in COVID-19. Assay used: immunoSEQ multiplex PCR; TCRdb lists only in-frame clones, some missing. The sample records 200,000 or so clones, roughly 90% being singletons. Sequences were obtained from peripheral blood. These receptors were obtained from a man between 45 and 60 years old with COVID-19, enrolled during active disease. Each CDR3 is given without its conserved first and last residue. Clone size, where shown, is once, few, many, or a class for clones that have expanded.

clone_size v_call cdr3_aa
NA TRBV10-2 ASRTGTNTEAF
NA TRBV7-8 ASSSLGETEAF
NA TRBV5-1 ASSIRPPQGTEAF
NA TRBV10-3 AISRRDPGTELYEQY
NA TRBV5-3 ARSFLTGSDGYT
NA TRBV29-1 SVGGGLNQPQH
NA TRBV4-2 ASSQDLRGRGSNTQY
NA TRBV2 ASSVTGANTEAF
NA TRBV3-1/TRBV3-2 ASSQGKDYGYT
NA TRBV5-1 ASWAGRTVSSYNEQF
NA TRBV30 ASVRDRGYEQY
NA TRBV19 ASSIGQGANQPQH
NA TRBV7-8 ASSEHLSNQPQH
NA TRBV12-3/TRBV12-4 ASSLGTSYGYT
NA TRBV27 ASSNRQGRQPQH
NA TRBV2 ASGQGVNSPLH
NA TRBV5-1 ASSPPTGGSGNTIY
few TRBV5-5 ASSLGGGAPEAF
NA TRBV15 ATSSLTGGGLDTQY
NA TRBV3-1/TRBV3-2 ASSQATAGNEQF
once TRBV11-3 ASSLGQGNTGELF
few TRBV6-5 ASSYGRRATNEKLF
few TRBV5-4 ASSLRTRPGTQY
NA TRBV18 ASSPTWFTDTQY
few TRBV14 ASSQGGVYGYT
NA TRBV4-1 ASSHGLEVGEQY
NA TRBV10-3 AISGSDTQY
NA TRBV12-3/TRBV12-4 ASSSVLYEQY
once TRBV4-1 ASSQELGSGEAF
few TRBV6-5 ASSPRGGLLWPQH
NA TRBV3-1/TRBV3-2 ASSLSSHGTDLH
NA TRBV19 ASSTRDRYGYT
NA TRBV27 ASSGSSEQF
NA TRBV28 ASSLEGSIKEQY
NA TRBV9 ASSVEWWGGKNTGELF
NA TRBV18 ASSPEQGTYGYT
NA TRBV27 ASSSMARGDDTEAF
NA TRBV6-2/TRBV6-3 ASSYPGRGSAGELF
NA TRBV30 AWSRGLAGGPETQY
NA TRBV28 ASLRSNTGELF
NA TRBV5-1 ASSQASLDRGSYEQY
once TRBV5-1 ASSLIQGTDTQY
few TRBV10-3 AISDGRGGYT
few TRBV18 ASSPLRGTEGNTIY
NA TRBV2 ASSVDLANEQF
NA TRBV5-6 ASSFFSWTSGSYEQY
NA TRBV19 ASSFGTGTYEQY
NA TRBV9 ASSAPRQVKSGYT
NA TRBV7-8 ASSSPHRGNGYT
NA TRBV2 ASSATGTGGEQY
few TRBV6-5 ASSFVRGLTDTQY
NA TRBV2 ASMDQGSSGYT
NA TRBV19 ASTYRGGQQPQH
NA TRBV7-2 ASSVDGGGKHEQY